These T cell receptor beta chains were read from a single sample in a study of cytomegalovirus exposure and HLA in healthy donors. Generated by immunoSEQ multiplex PCR, the TCRdb table keeps only in-frame clones and is missing some. The repertoire holds approximately 85,000 clones, with around 70% as singletons. What was sequenced was PBMCs. The receptors were sampled from a woman aged 40-49 years in good health and CMV-seropositive. Both conserved end residues are trimmed from each CDR3. Fields, in order: V gene, J gene, CDR3 protein.

V gene: TRBV30
J gene: TRBJ1-5
CDR3 protein: AWSGGAYSNQPQH

V gene: TRBV7-2
J gene: TRBJ1-2
CDR3 protein: ASSPTGTGSGYT

V gene: TRBV27
J gene: TRBJ2-1
CDR3 protein: ASSSLAGDYNEQF

V gene: TRBV14
J gene: TRBJ1-1
CDR3 protein: ASSLQQGNTEAF

V gene: TRBV25-1
J gene: TRBJ1-1
CDR3 protein: ASSGTVEAF

V gene: TRBV19
J gene: TRBJ2-2
CDR3 protein: ASSPTDRKTGELF

V gene: TRBV19
J gene: TRBJ1-3
CDR3 protein: ASREIGEGTGLSGNTIY

V gene: TRBV4-1
J gene: TRBJ1-4
CDR3 protein: ASSLTATGNEKLF

V gene: TRBV29-1
J gene: TRBJ2-7
CDR3 protein: SVPAGSEQY

V gene: TRBV27
J gene: TRBJ2-5
CDR3 protein: ASSNKTGVLEETQY

V gene: TRBV10-2
J gene: TRBJ1-2
CDR3 protein: ASSENDRGHYGYT

V gene: TRBV5-1
J gene: TRBJ2-2
CDR3 protein: ASSLDRAFTGELF

V gene: TRBV2
J gene: TRBJ2-5
CDR3 protein: ASTSEFQSQRTQY

V gene: TRBV9
J gene: TRBJ2-2
CDR3 protein: ASSTGLPGELF

V gene: TRBV7-9
J gene: TRBJ1-2
CDR3 protein: ASSPDSGGSIYGYT

V gene: TRBV7-2
J gene: TRBJ2-1
CDR3 protein: ASSLSGGGGLGRYNEQF

V gene: TRBV12-5
J gene: TRBJ1-2
CDR3 protein: ASGSKDRPRGGYT

V gene: TRBV7-9
J gene: TRBJ2-1
CDR3 protein: ASSPRVSYNEQF

V gene: TRBV6-4
J gene: TRBJ1-3
CDR3 protein: ASSVAVSGNTIY

V gene: TRBV30
J gene: TRBJ2-7
CDR3 protein: AWRRPGTGSGEQY

V gene: TRBV2
J gene: TRBJ1-4
CDR3 protein: ASSTRGQGEKLF

V gene: TRBV19
J gene: TRBJ2-3
CDR3 protein: ASNRGTDTQY

V gene: TRBV5-6
J gene: TRBJ2-3
CDR3 protein: ASSLFGGTDTQY

V gene: TRBV19
J gene: TRBJ1-4
CDR3 protein: ASSDMGGPNEKLF

V gene: TRBV5-4
J gene: TRBJ1-1
CDR3 protein: ASSLKGVGQGVF

V gene: TRBV6-6
J gene: TRBJ2-7
CDR3 protein: ASSYSTWDNSYEQY

V gene: TRBV4-1
J gene: TRBJ1-1
CDR3 protein: ASSPVAGLGTEAF

V gene: TRBV5-8
J gene: TRBJ1-5
CDR3 protein: ASSLTVYSNQPQH

V gene: TRBV6-5
J gene: TRBJ2-7
CDR3 protein: ASQWGWGPYEQY

V gene: TRBV30
J gene: TRBJ1-4
CDR3 protein: AWSARGGANEKLF

V gene: TRBV5-5
J gene: TRBJ2-1
CDR3 protein: ASSLAPGAPF

V gene: TRBV5-6
J gene: TRBJ1-2
CDR3 protein: ASRLRDRGYGYT